The 2 T cell receptor beta chains below all came from one sample that was sequenced in a study of T-cell memory formation after mild COVID-19. TCRdb re-called the 5' RACE reads through MiXCR, storing one row per CDR3 protein. The sample has around 500,000 distinct CDR3 sequences; 18% are singletons. Source material: PBMCs or a T cell subset sorted from them (not recorded which). Receptor source: an adult woman who had mild COVID-19 (a few samples of this study predate the infection). Cell type and time point are not known.

This chain connects TRBV30 to TRBJ1-1; D is undetermined. Trimming cost V 2 bases and J 3 bases, with 7 bases left between them. Germline CDR1 GTSNPN, CDR2 SVGIG (reference sequence). CDR3 length: 12 amino acids. The CDR3 DNA is TGTGCCTGGAGTTTCCGGGACACTGAAGCTTTCTTT. Encoded protein: CAWSFRDTEAFF.

This clonotype has a handful of counts. J is TRBJ2-5 and V is TRBV19; 7 bases agree with TRBD2. CDR3 length: 16 residues. Germline V lookup: CDR1 LNHDA, CDR2 SQIVND (reference sequence). The J segment lost 0 bases and the V segment lost 1 base, leaving 5 bases of the junction unmatched. CDR3 DNA: TGTGCCAGTAGTATAGGAAGGGGAGGGCACCAAGAGACCCAGTACTTC. As protein: CASSIGRGGHQETQYF.